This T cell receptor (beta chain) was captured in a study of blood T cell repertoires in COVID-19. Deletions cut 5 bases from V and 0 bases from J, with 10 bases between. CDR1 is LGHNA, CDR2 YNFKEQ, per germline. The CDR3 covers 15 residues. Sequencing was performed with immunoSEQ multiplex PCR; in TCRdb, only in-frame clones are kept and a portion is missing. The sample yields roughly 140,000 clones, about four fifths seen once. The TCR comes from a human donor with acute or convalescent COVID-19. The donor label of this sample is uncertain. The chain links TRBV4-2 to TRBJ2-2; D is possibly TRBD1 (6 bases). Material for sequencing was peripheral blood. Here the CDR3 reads CASSSGTTNTGELFF. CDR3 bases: TGTGCCAGCAGCTCCGGGACAACGAACACCGGGGAGCTGTTTTTT.